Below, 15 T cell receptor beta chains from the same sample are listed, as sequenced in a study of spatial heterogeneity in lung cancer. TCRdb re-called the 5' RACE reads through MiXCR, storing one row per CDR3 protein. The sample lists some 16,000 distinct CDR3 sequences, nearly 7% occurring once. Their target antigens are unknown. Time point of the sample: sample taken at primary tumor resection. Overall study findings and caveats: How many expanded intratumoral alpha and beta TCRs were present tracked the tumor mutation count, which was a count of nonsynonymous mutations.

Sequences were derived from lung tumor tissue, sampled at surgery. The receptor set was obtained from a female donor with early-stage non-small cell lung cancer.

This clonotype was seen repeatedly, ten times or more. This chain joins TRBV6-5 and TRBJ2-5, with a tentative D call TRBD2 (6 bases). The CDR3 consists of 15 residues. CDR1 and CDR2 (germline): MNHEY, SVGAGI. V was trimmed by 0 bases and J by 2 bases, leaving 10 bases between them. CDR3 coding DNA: TGTGCCAGCAGTTACTCTGCGGGGCCTCAAGAGACCCAGTACTTC. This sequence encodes CASSYSAGPQETQYF.

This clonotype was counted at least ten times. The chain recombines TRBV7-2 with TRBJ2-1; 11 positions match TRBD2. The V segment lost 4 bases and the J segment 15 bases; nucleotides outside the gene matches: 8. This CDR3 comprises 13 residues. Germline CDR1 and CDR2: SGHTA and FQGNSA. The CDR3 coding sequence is TGTGCCAGCAGCTCAATAGCGGGGGGGCCCTCGTTCTTC. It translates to CASSSIAGGPSFF. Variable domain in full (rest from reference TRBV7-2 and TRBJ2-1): GAGVSQSPSNKVTEKGKDVELRCDPISGHTALYWYRQSLGQGLEFLIYFQGNSAPDKSGLPSDRFSAERTGGSVSTLTIQRTQQEDSAVYLCASSSIAGGPSFFGPGTRLTVL.

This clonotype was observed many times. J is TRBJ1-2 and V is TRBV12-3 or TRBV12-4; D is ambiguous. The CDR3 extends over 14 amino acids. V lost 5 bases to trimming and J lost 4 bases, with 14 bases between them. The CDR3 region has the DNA TGTGCCAGCAGTCCCAGGAGTATCGGCTATGGCTACACCTTC. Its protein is CASSPRSIGYGYTF.

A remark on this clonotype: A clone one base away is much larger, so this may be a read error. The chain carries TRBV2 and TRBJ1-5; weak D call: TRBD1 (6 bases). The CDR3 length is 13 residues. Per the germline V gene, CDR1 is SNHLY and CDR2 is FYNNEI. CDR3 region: CVSIGQLDQPQHF. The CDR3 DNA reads TGTGTCAGCATCGGACAGCTAGATCAGCCCCAGCATTTT.

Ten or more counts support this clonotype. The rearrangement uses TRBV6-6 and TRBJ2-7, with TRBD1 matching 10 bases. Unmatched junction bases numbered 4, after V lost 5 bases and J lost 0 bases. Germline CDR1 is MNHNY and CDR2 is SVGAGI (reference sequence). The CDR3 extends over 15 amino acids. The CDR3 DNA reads TGTGCCAGCAGTACCAGGACAGGGGGCTCCTACGAGCAGTACTTC. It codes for CASSTRTGGSYEQYF.

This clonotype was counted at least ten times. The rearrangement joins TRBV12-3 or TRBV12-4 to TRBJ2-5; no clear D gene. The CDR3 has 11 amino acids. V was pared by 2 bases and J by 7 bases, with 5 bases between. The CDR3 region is CASSLTGTQYF. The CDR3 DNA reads TGTGCCAGCAGTTTAACCGGGACCCAGTACTTC.

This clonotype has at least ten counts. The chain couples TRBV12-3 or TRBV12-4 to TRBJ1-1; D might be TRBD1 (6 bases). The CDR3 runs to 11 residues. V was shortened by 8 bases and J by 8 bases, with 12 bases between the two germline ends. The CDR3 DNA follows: TGTGCCAGCGGCCCGGGGGCCGAAGCTTTCTTT. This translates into CASGPGAEAFF.

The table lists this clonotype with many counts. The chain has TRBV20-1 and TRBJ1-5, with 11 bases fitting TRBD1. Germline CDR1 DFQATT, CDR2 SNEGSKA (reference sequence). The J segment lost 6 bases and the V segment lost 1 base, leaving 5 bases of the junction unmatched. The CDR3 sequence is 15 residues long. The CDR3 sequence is CSARVAGQGGQPQHF. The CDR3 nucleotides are TGCAGTGCTAGAGTCGCGGGACAGGGGGGTCAGCCCCAGCATTTT.

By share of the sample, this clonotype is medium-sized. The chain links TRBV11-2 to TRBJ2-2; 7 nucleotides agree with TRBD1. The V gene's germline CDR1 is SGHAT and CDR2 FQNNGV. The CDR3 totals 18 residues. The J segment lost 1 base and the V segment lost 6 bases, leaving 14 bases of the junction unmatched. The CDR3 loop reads CASRSIRTGPKNTGELFF. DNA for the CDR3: TGTGCCAGCAGATCAATTCGGACAGGCCCGAAGAACACCGGGGAGCTGTTTTTT.

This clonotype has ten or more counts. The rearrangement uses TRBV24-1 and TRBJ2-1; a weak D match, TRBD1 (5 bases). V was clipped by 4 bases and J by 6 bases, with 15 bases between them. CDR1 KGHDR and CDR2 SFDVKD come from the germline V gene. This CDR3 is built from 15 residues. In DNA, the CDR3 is TGTGCCACCAGTGACCGGACACGGCCCAGCAATGAGCAGTTCTTC. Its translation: CATSDRTRPSNEQFF.

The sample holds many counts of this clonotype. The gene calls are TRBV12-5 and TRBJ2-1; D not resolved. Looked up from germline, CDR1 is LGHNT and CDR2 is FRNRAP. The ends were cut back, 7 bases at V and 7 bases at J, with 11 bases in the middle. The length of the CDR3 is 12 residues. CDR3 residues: CASARVANEQFF. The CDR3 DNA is TGTGCTAGTGCCCGGGTGGCAAATGAGCAGTTCTTC.

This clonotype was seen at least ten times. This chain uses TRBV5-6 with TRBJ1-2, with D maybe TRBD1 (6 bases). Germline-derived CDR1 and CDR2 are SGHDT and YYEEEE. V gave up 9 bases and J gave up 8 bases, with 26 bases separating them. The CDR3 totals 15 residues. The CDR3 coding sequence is TGTGCCACCCGACTTCGGGACGGGGGGGCCGAAGGCTACACCTTC. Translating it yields CATRLRDGGAEGYTF.

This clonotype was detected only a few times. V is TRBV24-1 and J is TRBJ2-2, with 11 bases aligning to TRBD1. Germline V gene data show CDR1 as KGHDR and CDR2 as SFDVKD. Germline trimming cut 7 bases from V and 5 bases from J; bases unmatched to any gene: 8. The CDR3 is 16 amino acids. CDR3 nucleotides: TGTGCCACCAGGGTTGGGACAGGGGGATTGACCGGGGAGCTGTTTTTT. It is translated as CATRVGTGGLTGELFF.

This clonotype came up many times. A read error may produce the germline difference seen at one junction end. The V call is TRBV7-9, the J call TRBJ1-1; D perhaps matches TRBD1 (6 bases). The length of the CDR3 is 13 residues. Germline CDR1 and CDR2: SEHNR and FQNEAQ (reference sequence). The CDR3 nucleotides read TGTGCCAGCAGCGTAACCACCGCGTGGGGGGCCCTCTTT. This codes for CASSVTTAWGALF.

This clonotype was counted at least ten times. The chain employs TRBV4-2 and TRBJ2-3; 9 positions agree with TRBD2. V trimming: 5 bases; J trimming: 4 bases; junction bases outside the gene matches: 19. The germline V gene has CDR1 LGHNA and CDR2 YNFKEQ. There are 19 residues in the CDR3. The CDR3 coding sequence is TGTGCCAGCAGCTACAATCCCCTCGTGGCGGGGGGGCTGGCAGATACGCAGTATTTT. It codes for CASSYNPLVAGGLADTQYF.